This T cell receptor beta chain was retrieved from a study of tumor-infiltrating lymphocytes in primary liver carcinoma. With respect to this clonotype: Because it lacks the conserved phenylalanine or tryptophan at the end, this CDR3 is likely a read error.

The CDR3 length is 15 residues. Germline CDR1 and CDR2: PRHDT and FYEKMQ (reference sequence). Starting material for RNA and DNA co-extraction consisted of about 17-34 mg of unsorted bulk tissue. Patients' primary liver carcinoma was surgically resected. Total RNA amounting to approximately 460 ng was the source from which TCR beta cDNA was made with a constant-region primer. Library construction for TCR beta comprised three nested multiplex PCR rounds performed with slightly modified ARM-PCR. Each of the first two PCR rounds ran approximately 11 cycles with TRBV1-TRBV30 forward and C-beta reverse primers. Each CDR3 protein gets one entry after TCRdb re-called the multiplex PCR reads with MiXCR. The table lists 45,000 to 55,000 distinct CDR3 sequences, about 68% of them singletons.

Sequenced sample: liver tumor tissue from sampling region 2. Subset indicated: tumor region T2, inferior pole. The V gene is TRBV13, the J gene TRBJ2-2; D not certain. The sequence came from a man aged 35-49 years with primary liver carcinoma and hepatitis B virus infection. The CDR3 is CTSSFVSANTGELFL. For the CDR3, the DNA is TGTACCAGCAGCTTCGTCAGTGCGAACACCGGGGAGCTGTTTCTT.